The 21 T cell receptor beta chains below all came from one sample that was sequenced in a study of OX40 agonist ivuxolimab in advanced cancers. The protocol was immunoSEQ multiplex PCR, while the TCRdb copy is restricted to in-frame clones and leaves out a portion. The repertoire holds tens of thousands of clones, with approximately 94% as singletons. The sequences come from CD4+ or CD8+ T cells sorted from blood, collected in a trial of the OX40 agonist ivuxolimab. All receptors derive from an adult with an advanced solid tumor such as melanoma, head and neck, liver or kidney cancer.

In DNA, the CDR3 is TGTGCCAGCAGTGAAACGGGGTGGGAAAAACTGTTTTTT. As protein: CASSETGWEKLFF. The chain is built from TRBV6-1 and TRBJ1-4; no clear D. The CDR3 extends over 13 amino acids. The germline V gene encodes CDR1 MNHNS and CDR2 SASEGT. V dropped 2 bases and J dropped 8 bases, with 9 bases sitting between them.

The V and J genes are TRBV13 and TRBJ1-1; TRBD1 matches 8 bases. This CDR3 spans 16 amino acids. V gave up 5 bases and J gave up 5 bases; unmatched junction bases: 13. The germline V gene has CDR1 PRHDT and CDR2 FYEKMQ (reference sequence). The CDR3 sequence is CASSTRGQGARTEAFF. The DNA of the CDR3 is TGTGCCAGCAGCACCAGGGGCCAGGGGGCGCGGACTGAAGCTTTCTTT.

The chain joins TRBV27 to TRBJ1-5; D unresolved. The CDR3 has 13 residues. CDR1 and CDR2 from the germline V gene are MNHEY and SMNVEV (reference sequence). The V and J ends lost 6 bases and 1 base respectively, with 7 bases between them. CDR3 in amino acids: CASRFNSNQPQHF. The CDR3 DNA is TGTGCCAGCAGATTCAACAGCAATCAGCCCCAGCATTTT.

The gene calls are TRBV28 and TRBJ1-1; D is unclear. This CDR3 region has 13 residues. CDR1 and CDR2 from the germline V gene are MDHEN and SYDVKM. Trimming shortened V by 3 bases and J by 2 bases, and 7 bases separated the two germline ends. The CDR3 region is CASSFQENTEAFF. The CDR3, as DNA: TGTGCCAGCAGTTTCCAGGAAAACACTGAAGCTTTCTTT.

This sequence joins TRBV2 and TRBJ2-7; D not certain. From germline, CDR1 is SNHLY and CDR2 FYNNEI. V lost 6 bases and J lost 2, with 20 bases in between. The length of the CDR3 is 16 residues. This CDR3 is CASSPSRYGRTYEQYF. As DNA, the CDR3 is TGTGCCAGCAGCCCAAGCCGTTACGGACGGACCTACGAGCAGTACTTC. The variable domain in full, with the rest retrieved from reference TRBV2 and TRBJ2-7, is EPEVTQTPSHQVTQMGQEVILRCVPISNHLYFYWYRQILGQKVEFLVSFYNNEISEKSEIFDDQFSVERPDGSNFTLKIRSTKLEDSAMYFCASSPSRYGRTYEQYFGPGTRLTVT.

This chain connects TRBV4-1 to TRBJ2-7, with TRBD2 matching 7 bases. This CDR3 contains 15 residues. V dropped 1 base and J dropped 5; count of bases not matched to a gene: 8. The germline V gene has CDR1 MGHRA and CDR2 YSYEKL. CDR3 loop: CASSQAGLDLDEQYF. The CDR3 DNA is TGCGCCAGCAGCCAAGCCGGACTAGACTTGGACGAGCAGTACTTC.

The chain recombines TRBV27 with TRBJ2-1, with 12 bases fitting TRBD2. Germline values: CDR1 MNHEY, CDR2 SMNVEV (reference sequence). The CDR3 contains 17 residues. J was trimmed by 5 bases and V by 5 bases; bases with no gene match: 10. CDR3 nucleotide sequence: TGTGCCAGCAGTATATTACCTAGCGGGAGGGCCCACAATGAGCAGTTCTTC. It specifies CASSILPSGRAHNEQFF.

This chain links TRBV7-8 with TRBJ2-1; D not certain. The CDR3 totals 15 residues. V gave up 3 bases and J gave up 1 base, with 10 bases separating them. Per the germline V gene, CDR1 is SGHVS and CDR2 is FQNEAQ. The DNA of the CDR3 is TGTGCCAGCAGCTTCTTGGAACTATCCTACAATGAGCAGTTCTTC. Protein: CASSFLELSYNEQFF.

The chain links TRBV7-3 to TRBJ2-2; tentatively, D is TRBD1 (7 bases). CDR3 size: 15 residues. Trimming left V 5 bases short and J 1 base short, with 11 bases between. Germline V gene data show CDR1 as SGHTA and CDR2 as FQGTGA. The chain's CDR3 is CASSHQGGNTGELFF. The CDR3 nucleotides read TGTGCCAGCAGCCATCAGGGGGGGAACACCGGGGAGCTGTTTTTT.

This chain joins TRBV11-2 and TRBJ2-1; 13 nucleotides align to TRBD2. V was clipped by 5 bases and J by 9 bases; unmatched bases: 7. The germline V gene encodes CDR1 SGHAT and CDR2 FQNNGV. The CDR3 is 15 residues long. The DNA for the CDR3 is TGTGCCAGCAGCCACCCGACTAGCGGGAGGTTTGAGCAGTTCTTC. Translation gives CASSHPTSGRFEQFF.

V usage is TRBV28 and J usage is TRBJ2-7; D perhaps matches TRBD2 (6 bases). Germline CDR1 and CDR2: MDHEN and SYDVKM. The CDR3 extends over 16 amino acids. Trimming stripped 2 bases from V and 2 bases from J, with 16 bases between. Here the CDR3 DNA reads TGTGCCAGCAGTTTAGGCCCGGCGGGGCCTGCCTACGAGCAGTACTTC. Residues: CASSLGPAGPAYEQYF.

This clone was found once. This chain uses TRBV29-1 with TRBJ2-7; weak D call: TRBD2 (5 bases). CDR3 size: 15 residues. Germline loops: CDR1 SQVTM, CDR2 ANQGSEA. V was pared by 3 bases and J by 0 bases, with 15 bases between. The CDR3 here is CSVEVGSLSSYEQYF. DNA of the CDR3: TGCAGCGTTGAGGTTGGGAGTTTAAGCTCCTACGAGCAGTACTTC.

The chain combines TRBV5-4 with TRBJ2-2; no clear D gene. Trimming cost V 0 bases and J 0 bases, with 9 bases left between them. CDR1 and CDR2 from the germline V gene are SGHNT and YYREEE (reference sequence). The CDR3 has 16 amino acids. CDR3 residues: CASSLASESNTGELFF. CDR3 DNA sequence: TGTGCCAGCAGCTTGGCCAGTGAGTCGAACACCGGGGAGCTGTTTTTT.

The genes are TRBV5-8 and TRBJ2-1; 9 positions agree with TRBD1. V was pared by 1 base and J by 4 bases, with 12 bases of the junction left unmatched. Germline values: CDR1 SGHTS, CDR2 YDEGEE. CDR3 length equals 18 residues. CDR3 sequence: CASSLRNAGTGFYNEQFF. CDR3 in DNA: TGTGCCAGCAGCTTGCGCAACGCCGGGACAGGGTTTTACAATGAGCAGTTCTTC.

The chain links TRBV7-9 to TRBJ2-5; D may be TRBD2 (6 bases). The CDR3 consists of 16 residues. The V end was cut by 5 bases, the J end by 1 base, with 17 bases between. Germline loops: CDR1 SEHNR, CDR2 FQNEAQ (reference sequence). This chain's CDR3 is CASSPPRDSLQETQYF. The DNA of the CDR3 is TGTGCCAGCAGCCCTCCCCGGGACTCCCTCCAAGAGACCCAGTACTTC.

The genes are TRBV5-1 and TRBJ2-7; D unclear. CDR1 and CDR2 from the germline V gene are SGHRS and YFSETQ. There are 14 residues in the CDR3. V dropped 4 bases and J dropped 0 bases, with 11 bases sitting between them. As DNA, the CDR3 is TGCGCCAGCAGCCCGGGCCCGGACTCCTACGAGCAGTACTTC. It specifies CASSPGPDSYEQYF. The full variable domain, its missing parts supplied by reference TRBV5-1 and TRBJ2-7, is KAGVTQTPRYLIKTRGQQVTLSCSPISGHRSVSWYQQTPGQGLQFLFEYFSETQRNKGNFPGRFSGRQFSNSRSEMNVSTLELGDSALYLCASSPGPDSYEQYFGPGTRLTVT.

The chain links TRBV6-5 to TRBJ2-2; D remains ambiguous. The CDR3 is 13 residues long. Trimming removed 8 bases at V and 4 bases at J, with 11 bases between. The germline V gene has CDR1 MNHEY and CDR2 SVGAGI. The CDR3 region is CASGMVGTGELFF. The DNA for the CDR3 is TGTGCCAGCGGGATGGTGGGCACCGGGGAGCTGTTTTTT.

The chain couples TRBV7-9 to TRBJ2-7; 10 bases map to TRBD2. Germline CDR1 SEHNR, CDR2 FQNEAQ (reference sequence). Trimming cost V 4 bases and J 1 base; bases outside gene matches: 4. This CDR3 is 15 amino acids long. The CDR3 is CASSSRTSGSYEQYF. The DNA for the CDR3 is TGTGCCAGCAGCTCCCGGACTAGCGGATCCTACGAGCAGTACTTC.

CDR3 protein: CASSSGRGDEQFF. The CDR3, as DNA: TGTGCCAGCAGCTCGGGCCGTGGGGATGAGCAGTTCTTC. The chain links TRBV7-9 to TRBJ2-1; D remains ambiguous. V lost 4 bases and J 8 bases, leaving 12 bases between the germline ends. Germline V gene data show CDR1 as SEHNR and CDR2 as FQNEAQ (reference sequence). The CDR3 consists of 13 residues.

This rearrangement joins TRBV9 to TRBJ2-4, with D possibly called TRBD1 or TRBD2 (7 bases each). This CDR3 spans 16 amino acids. The V end was cut by 3 bases, the J end by 10 bases, with 23 bases between. CDR1 SGDLS and CDR2 YYNGEE come from the germline V gene. CDR3 sequence: CASSAPRGGGAQIQYF. The CDR3 DNA follows: TGTGCCAGCAGCGCCCCTCGGGGAGGGGGCGCCCAGATTCAGTACTTC.

The rearrangement uses TRBV29-1 and TRBJ1-2, with D maybe TRBD1 (6 bases). V lost 4 bases and J 4 bases, leaving 16 bases between the germline ends. The CDR3 extends over 14 amino acids. CDR1 is SQVTM and CDR2 is ANQGSEA in the germline V gene. CDR3 sequence reads: CSVARTGAGYGYTF. The CDR3 coding sequence is TGCAGCGTTGCTCGTACGGGGGCCGGCTATGGCTACACCTTC.